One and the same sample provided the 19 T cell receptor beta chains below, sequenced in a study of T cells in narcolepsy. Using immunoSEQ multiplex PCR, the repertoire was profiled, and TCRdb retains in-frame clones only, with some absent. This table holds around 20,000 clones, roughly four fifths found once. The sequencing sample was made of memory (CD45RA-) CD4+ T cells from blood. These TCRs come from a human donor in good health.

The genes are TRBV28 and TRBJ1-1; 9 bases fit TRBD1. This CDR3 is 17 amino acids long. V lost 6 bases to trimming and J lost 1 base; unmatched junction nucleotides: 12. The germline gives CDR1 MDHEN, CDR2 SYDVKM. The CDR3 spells CASSPLGGTGTNTEAFF. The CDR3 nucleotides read TGTGCCAGCAGCCCGCTTGGGGGGACAGGGACGAACACTGAAGCTTTCTTT.

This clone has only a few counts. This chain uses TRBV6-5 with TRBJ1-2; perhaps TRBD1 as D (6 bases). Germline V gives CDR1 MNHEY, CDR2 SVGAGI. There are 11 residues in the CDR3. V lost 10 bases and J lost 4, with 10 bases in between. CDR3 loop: CATLQGYGYTF. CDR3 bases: TGTGCCACCTTACAGGGCTATGGCTACACCTTC.

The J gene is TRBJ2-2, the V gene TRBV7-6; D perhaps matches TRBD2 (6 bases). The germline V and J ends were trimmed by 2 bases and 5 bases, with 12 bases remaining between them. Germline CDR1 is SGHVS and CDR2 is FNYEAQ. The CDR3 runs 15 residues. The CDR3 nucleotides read TGTGCCAGCAGCTTAATAAGGGGAGGTACCGGGGAGCTGTTTTTT. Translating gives CASSLIRGGTGELFF.

CDR3 in DNA: TGCGCCAGCAGCCAGGGAACCGGGGCCTATAGCAATCAGCCCCAGCATTTT. Its translation is CASSQGTGAYSNQPQHF. V and J are TRBV4-3 and TRBJ1-5, with D perhaps TRBD1 (5 bases). There are 17 residues in the CDR3. Trimming left V 3 bases short and J 0 bases short, with 15 bases between. Germline CDR1 reads LGHNA; CDR2 reads YSLEER.

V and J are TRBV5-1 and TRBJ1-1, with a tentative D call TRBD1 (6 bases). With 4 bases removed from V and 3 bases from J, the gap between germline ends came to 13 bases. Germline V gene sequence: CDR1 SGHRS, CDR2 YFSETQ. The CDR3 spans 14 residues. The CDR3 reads CASSAQGRDTEAFF. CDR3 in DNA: TGCGCCAGCAGCGCGCAGGGGAGGGACACTGAAGCTTTCTTT.

The CDR3 coding sequence is TGTGCCAGTAGTGGGGGGGTCGCGCTCCCCTACGAGCAGTACTTC. Translated, it gives CASSGGVALPYEQYF. The chain carries TRBV19 and TRBJ2-7, with TRBD2 identical over 7 bases. The CDR3 length is 15 residues. The germline V gene encodes CDR1 LNHDA and CDR2 SQIVND (reference sequence). Trimming cost V 5 bases and J 2 bases; bases outside gene matches: 9. Full variable domain (missing parts from reference TRBV19 and TRBJ2-7): DGGITQSPKYLFRKEGQNVTLSCEQNLNHDAMYWYRQDPGQGLRLIYYSQIVNDFQKGDIAEGYSVSREKKESFPLTVTSAQKNPTAFYLCASSGGVALPYEQYFGPGTRLTVT.

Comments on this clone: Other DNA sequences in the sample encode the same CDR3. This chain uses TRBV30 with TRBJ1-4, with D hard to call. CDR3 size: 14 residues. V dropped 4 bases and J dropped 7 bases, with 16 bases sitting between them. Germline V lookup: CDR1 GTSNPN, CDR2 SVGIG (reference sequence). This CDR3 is CAWTRGAPGEKLFF. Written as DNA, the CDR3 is TGTGCCTGGACCCGCGGAGCCCCGGGTGAAAAACTGTTTTTT.

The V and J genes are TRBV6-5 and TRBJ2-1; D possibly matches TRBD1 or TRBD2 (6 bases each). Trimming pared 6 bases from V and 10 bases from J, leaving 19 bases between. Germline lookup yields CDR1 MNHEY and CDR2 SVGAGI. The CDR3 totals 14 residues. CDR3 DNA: TGTGCCAGCAGCACCACGGGGGCCCAGGGGGAGCAGTTCTTC. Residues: CASSTTGAQGEQFF.

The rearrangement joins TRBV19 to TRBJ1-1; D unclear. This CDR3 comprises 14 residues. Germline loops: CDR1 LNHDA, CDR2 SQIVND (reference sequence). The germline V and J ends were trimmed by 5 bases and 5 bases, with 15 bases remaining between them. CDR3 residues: CASSSWEGRTEAFF. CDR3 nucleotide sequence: TGTGCCAGTAGTTCCTGGGAAGGGAGAACTGAAGCTTTCTTT.

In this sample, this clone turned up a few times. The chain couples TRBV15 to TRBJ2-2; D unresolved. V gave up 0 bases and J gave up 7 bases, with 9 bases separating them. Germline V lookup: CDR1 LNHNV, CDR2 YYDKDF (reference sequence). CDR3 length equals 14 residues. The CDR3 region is CATSRDIVVGELFF. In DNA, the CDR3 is TGTGCCACCAGCAGAGATATAGTCGTCGGGGAGCTGTTTTTT.

CDR3 in DNA: TGTGCCAGCAGCGTAGGTGGGACTAGCGGGGGGGCCTCCTACGAGCAGTACTTC. Its protein is CASSVGGTSGGASYEQYF. The chain has TRBV9 and TRBJ2-7; 16 bases map to TRBD2. This CDR3 has 18 amino acids. Germline assignment: CDR1 SGDLS and CDR2 YYNGEE. The J segment lost 0 bases and the V segment lost 0 bases, leaving 3 bases of the junction unmatched.

CDR3 amino acids: CASSIDGFSGNTIYF. The CDR3 DNA is TGTGCCAGCAGTATAGACGGCTTCTCTGGAAACACCATATATTTT. The chain joins TRBV6-5 to TRBJ1-3, with D uncertain. The V end was cut by 5 bases, the J end by 0 bases, with 11 bases between. The CDR3 covers 15 residues. CDR1 and CDR2 (germline): MNHEY, SVGAGI.

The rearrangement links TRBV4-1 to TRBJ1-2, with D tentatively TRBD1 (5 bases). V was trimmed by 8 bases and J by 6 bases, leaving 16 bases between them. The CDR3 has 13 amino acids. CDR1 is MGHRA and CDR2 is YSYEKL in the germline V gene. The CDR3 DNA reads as TGCGCCAGCGGTGGGGGAGCGTTGAATGGCTACACCTTC. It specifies CASGGGALNGYTF.

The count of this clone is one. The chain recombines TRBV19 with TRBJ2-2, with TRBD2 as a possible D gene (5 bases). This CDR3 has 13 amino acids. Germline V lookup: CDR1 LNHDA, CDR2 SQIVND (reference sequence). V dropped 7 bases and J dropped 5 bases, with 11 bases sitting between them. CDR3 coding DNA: TGTGCCAGTAACCCCAGGAGGACCGGGGAGCTGTTTTTT. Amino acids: CASNPRRTGELFF. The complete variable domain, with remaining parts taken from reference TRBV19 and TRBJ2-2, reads DGGITQSPKYLFRKEGQNVTLSCEQNLNHDAMYWYRQDPGQGLRLIYYSQIVNDFQKGDIAEGYSVSREKKESFPLTVTSAQKNPTAFYLCASNPRRTGELFFGEGSRLTVL.

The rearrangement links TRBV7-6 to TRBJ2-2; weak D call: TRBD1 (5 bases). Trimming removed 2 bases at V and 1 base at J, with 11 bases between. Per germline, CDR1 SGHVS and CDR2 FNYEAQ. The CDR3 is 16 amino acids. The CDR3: CASSLRAGQNTGELFF. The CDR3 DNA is TGTGCCAGCAGCTTACGAGCAGGACAGAACACCGGGGAGCTGTTTTTT.

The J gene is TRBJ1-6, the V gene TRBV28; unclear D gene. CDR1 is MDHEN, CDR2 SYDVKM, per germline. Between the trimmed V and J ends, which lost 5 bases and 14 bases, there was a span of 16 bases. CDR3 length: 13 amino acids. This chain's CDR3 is CASSPPGSGALHF. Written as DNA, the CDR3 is TGTGCCAGCAGTCCCCCGGGAAGCGGAGCCCTCCACTTT.

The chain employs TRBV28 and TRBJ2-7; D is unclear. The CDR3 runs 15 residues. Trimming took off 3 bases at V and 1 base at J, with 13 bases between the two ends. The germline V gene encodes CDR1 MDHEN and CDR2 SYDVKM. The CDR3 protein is CASSLAREISYEQYF. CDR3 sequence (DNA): TGTGCCAGCAGTTTGGCCAGAGAAATATCCTACGAGCAGTACTTC. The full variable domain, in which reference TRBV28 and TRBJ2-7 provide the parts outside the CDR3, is DVKVTQSSRYLVKRTGEKVFLECVQDMDHENMFWYRQDPGLGLRLIYFSYDVKMKEKGDIPEGYSVSREKKERFSLILESASTNQTSMYLCASSLAREISYEQYFGPGTRLTVT.

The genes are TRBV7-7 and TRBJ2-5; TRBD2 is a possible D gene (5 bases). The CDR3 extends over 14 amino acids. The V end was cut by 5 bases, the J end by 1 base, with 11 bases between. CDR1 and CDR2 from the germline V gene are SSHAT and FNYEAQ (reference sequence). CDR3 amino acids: CASSPDSPQETQYF. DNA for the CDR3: TGTGCCAGCAGCCCGGACTCTCCCCAAGAGACCCAGTACTTC.

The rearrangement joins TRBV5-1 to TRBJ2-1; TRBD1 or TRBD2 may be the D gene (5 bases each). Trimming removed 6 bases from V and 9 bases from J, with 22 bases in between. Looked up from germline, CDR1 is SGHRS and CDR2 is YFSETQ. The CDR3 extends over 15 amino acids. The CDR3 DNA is TGCGCCAGCAAAGGCCCCAGGGAGCGGAACTCTGAGCAGTTCTTC. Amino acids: CASKGPRERNSEQFF.